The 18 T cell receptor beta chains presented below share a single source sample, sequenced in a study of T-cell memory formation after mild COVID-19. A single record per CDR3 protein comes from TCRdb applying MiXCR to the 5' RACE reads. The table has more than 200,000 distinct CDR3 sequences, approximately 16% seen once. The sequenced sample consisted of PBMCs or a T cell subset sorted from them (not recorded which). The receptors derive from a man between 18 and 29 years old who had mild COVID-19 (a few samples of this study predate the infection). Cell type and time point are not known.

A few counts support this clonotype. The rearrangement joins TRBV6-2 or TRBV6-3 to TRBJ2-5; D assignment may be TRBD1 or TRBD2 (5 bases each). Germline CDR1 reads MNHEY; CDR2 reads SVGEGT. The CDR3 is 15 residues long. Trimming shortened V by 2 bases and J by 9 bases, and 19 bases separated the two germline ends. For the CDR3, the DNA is TGTGCCAGCAGTTACGGGGACGGAGTGAAGTGGGCCCAGTACTTC. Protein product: CASSYGDGVKWAQYF.

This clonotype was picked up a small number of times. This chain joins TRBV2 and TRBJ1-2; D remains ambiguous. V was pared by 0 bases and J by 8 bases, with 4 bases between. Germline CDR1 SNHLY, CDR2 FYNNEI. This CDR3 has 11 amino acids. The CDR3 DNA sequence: TGTGCCAGCAGTGAAGCGGGAGGCTACACCTTC. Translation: CASSEAGGYTF.

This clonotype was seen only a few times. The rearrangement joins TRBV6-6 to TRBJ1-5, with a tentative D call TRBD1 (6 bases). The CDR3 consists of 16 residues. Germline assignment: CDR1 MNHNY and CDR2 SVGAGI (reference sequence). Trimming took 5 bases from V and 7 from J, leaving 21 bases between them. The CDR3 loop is CASSVWEQGKGQPQHF. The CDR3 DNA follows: TGTGCCAGCAGTGTTTGGGAGCAGGGGAAGGGGCAGCCCCAGCATTTT.

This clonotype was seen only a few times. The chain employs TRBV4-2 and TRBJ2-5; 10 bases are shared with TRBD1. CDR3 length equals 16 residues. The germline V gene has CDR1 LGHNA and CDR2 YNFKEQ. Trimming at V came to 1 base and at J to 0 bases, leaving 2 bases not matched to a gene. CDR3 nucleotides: TGTGCCAGCAGCCAAGGGACAGGGGGTGACCAAGAGACCCAGTACTTC. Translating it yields CASSQGTGGDQETQYF.

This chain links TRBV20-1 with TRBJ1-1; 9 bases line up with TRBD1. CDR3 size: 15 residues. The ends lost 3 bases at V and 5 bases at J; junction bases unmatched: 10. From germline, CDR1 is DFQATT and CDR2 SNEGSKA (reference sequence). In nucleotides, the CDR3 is TGCAGTGCTAGGTGGGGGACAGGGTCGTGGACTGAAGCTTTCTTT. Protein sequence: CSARWGTGSWTEAFF.

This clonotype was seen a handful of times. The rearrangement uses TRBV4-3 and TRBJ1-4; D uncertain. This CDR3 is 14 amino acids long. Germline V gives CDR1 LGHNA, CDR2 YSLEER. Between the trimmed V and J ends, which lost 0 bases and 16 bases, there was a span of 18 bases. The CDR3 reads CASSQDLSAREEFF. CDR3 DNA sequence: TGCGCCAGCAGCCAAGATCTCAGTGCCCGGGAGGAGTTTTTT.

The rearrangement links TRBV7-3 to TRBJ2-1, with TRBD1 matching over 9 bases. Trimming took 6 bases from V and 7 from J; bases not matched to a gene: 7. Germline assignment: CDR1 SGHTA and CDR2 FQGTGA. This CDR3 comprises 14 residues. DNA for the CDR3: TGTGCCAGCAGTCCTGGGACAGGGTGGAATGAGCAGTTCTTC. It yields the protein CASSPGTGWNEQFF.

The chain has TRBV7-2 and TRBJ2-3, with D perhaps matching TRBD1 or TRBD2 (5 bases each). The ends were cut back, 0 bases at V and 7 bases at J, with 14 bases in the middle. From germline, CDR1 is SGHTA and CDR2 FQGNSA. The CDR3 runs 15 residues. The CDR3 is CASSLAGVVGNTQYF. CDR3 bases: TGTGCCAGCAGCTTAGCGGGGGTGGTCGGGAATACGCAGTATTTT.

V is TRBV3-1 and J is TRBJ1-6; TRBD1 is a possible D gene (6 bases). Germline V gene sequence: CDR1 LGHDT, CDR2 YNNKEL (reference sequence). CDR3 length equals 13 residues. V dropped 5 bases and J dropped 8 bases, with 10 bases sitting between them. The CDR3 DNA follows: TGTGCCAGCAGCTACCCAGGGGATTCACCCCTCCACTTT. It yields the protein CASSYPGDSPLHF. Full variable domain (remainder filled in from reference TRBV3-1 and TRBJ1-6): DTAVSQTPKYLVTQMGNDKSIKCEQNLGHDTMYWYKQDSKKFLKIMFSYNNKELIINETVPNRFSPKSPDKAHLNLHINSLELGDSAVYFCASSYPGDSPLHFGNGTRLTVT.

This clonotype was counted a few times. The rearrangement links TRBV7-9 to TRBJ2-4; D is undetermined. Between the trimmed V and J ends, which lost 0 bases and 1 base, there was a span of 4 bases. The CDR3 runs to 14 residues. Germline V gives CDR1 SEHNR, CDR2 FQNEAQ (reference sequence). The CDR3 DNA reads TGTGCCAGCAGCTTAGCAGGGGCCAAAAACATTCAGTACTTC. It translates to CASSLAGAKNIQYF.

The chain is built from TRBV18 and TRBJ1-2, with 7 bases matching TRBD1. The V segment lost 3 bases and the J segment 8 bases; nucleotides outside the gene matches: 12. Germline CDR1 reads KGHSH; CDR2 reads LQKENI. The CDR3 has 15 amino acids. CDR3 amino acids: CASSPSFDRVNGYTF. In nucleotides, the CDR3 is TGTGCCAGCTCACCCTCCTTCGACAGGGTAAACGGCTACACCTTC. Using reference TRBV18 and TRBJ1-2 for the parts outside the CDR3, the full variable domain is NAGVMQNPRHLVRRRGQEARLRCSPMKGHSHVYWYRQLPEEGLKFMVYLQKENIIDESGMPKERFSAEFPKEGPSILRIQQVVRGDSAAYFCASSPSFDRVNGYTFGSGTRLTVV.

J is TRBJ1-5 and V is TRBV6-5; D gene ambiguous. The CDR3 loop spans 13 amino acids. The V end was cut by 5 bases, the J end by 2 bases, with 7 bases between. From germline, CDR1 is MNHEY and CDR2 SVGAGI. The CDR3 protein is CASSAGRNQPQHF. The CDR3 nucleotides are TGTGCCAGCAGTGCAGGCCGCAATCAGCCCCAGCATTTT.

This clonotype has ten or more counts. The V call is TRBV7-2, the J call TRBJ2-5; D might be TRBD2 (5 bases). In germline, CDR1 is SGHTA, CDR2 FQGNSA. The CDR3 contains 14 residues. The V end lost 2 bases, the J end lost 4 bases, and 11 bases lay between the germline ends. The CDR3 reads CASSLPGFRETQYF. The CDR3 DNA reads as TGTGCCAGCAGCTTACCGGGGTTTCGAGAGACCCAGTACTTC.

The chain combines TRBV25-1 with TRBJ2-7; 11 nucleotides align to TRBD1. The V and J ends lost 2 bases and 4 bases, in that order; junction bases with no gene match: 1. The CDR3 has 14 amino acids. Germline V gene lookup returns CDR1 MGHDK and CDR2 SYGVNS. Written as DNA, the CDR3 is TGTGCCAGCAGTGAAGGACAGGGGGCTTACGAGCAGTACTTC. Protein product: CASSEGQGAYEQYF.

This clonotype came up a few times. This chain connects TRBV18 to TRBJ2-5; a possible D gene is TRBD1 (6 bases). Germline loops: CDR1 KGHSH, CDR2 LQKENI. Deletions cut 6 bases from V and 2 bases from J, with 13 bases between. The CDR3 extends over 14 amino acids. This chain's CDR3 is CASSQETGQETQYF. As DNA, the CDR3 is TGTGCCAGCTCGCAAGAGACAGGTCAAGAGACCCAGTACTTC. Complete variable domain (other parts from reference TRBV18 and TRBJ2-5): NAGVMQNPRHLVRRRGQEARLRCSPMKGHSHVYWYRQLPEEGLKFMVYLQKENIIDESGMPKERFSAEFPKEGPSILRIQQVVRGDSAAYFCASSQETGQETQYFGPGTRLLVL.

This chain's CDR3 is CASSPYSEAFF. The CDR3 nucleotides read TGTGCCAGCAGCCCCTACTCTGAAGCTTTCTTT. The chain combines TRBV11-2 with TRBJ1-1, with D uncertain. Germline CDR1 SGHAT, CDR2 FQNNGV. This CDR3 contains 11 residues. The V end lost 5 bases, the J end lost 6 bases, and 7 bases lay between the germline ends. The entire variable domain, with the rest obtained from reference TRBV11-2 and TRBJ1-1, is as follows: EAGVAQSPRYKIIEKRQSVAFWCNPISGHATLYWYQQILGQGPKLLIQFQNNGVVDDSQLPKDRFSAERLKGVDSTLKIQPAKLEDSAVYLCASSPYSEAFFGQGTRLTVV.

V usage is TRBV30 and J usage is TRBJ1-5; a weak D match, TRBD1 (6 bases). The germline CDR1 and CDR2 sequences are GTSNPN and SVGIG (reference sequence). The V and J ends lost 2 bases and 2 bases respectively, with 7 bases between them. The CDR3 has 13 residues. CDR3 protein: CAWSRQGNQPQHF. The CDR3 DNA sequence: TGTGCCTGGAGTCGACAGGGCAATCAGCCCCAGCATTTT.

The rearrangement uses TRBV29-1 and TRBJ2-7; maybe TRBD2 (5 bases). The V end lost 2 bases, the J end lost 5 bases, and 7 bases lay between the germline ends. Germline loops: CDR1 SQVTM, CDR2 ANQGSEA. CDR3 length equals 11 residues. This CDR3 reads CSVEYGDEQYF. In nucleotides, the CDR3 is TGCAGCGTTGAATACGGGGACGAGCAGTACTTC.